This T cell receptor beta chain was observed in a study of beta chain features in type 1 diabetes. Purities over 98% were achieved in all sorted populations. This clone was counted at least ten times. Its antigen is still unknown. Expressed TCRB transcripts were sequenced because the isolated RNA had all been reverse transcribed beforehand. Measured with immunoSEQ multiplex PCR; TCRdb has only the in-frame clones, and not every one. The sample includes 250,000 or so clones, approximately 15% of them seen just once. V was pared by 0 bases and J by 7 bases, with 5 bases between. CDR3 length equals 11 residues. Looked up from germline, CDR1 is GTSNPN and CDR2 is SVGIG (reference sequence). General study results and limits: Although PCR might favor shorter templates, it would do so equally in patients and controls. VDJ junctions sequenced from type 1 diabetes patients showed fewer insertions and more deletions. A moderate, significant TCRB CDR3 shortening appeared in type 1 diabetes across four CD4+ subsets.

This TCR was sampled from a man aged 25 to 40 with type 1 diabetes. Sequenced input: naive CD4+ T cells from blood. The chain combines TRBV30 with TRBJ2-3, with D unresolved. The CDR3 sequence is CAWSVGHTQYF. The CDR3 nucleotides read TGTGCCTGGAGTGTCGGTCATACGCAGTATTTT.